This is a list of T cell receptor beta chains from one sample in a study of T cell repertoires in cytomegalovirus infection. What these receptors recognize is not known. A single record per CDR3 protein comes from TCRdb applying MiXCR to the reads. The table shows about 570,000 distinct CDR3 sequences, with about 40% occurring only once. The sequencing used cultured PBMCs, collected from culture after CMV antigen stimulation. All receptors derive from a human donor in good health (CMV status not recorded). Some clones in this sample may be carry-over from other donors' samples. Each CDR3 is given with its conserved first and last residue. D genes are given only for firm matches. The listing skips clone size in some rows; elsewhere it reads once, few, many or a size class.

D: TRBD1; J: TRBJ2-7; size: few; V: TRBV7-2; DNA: TGTGCCAGCAGCTTTGACAGGGGTGAAGTCTACGAGCAGTACTTC; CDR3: CASSFDRGEVYEQYF
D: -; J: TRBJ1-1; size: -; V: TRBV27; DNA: TGTGCCAGTGCTGCCCGTGGCAGGAGCTTGAACACTGAAGCTTTCTTT; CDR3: CASAARGRSLNTEAFF
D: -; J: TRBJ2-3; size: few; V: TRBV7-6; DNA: TGTGCCAGCAGCTTAGGGCTACCAGATACGCAGTATTTT; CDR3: CASSLGLPDTQYF
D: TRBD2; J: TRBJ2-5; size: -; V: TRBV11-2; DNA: TGTGCCAGCAGCTTAGGGGCGGGAGGGTATCAAGAGACCCAGTACTTC; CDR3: CASSLGAGGYQETQYF
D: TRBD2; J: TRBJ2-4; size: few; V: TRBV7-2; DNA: TGTGCCAGCAGCCCGAATGGTTGGACTAGCGACATTCAGTACTTC; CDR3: CASSPNGWTSDIQYF
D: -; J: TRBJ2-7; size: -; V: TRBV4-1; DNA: TGCGCCAGCAGCCAAGATATAACGACGTACGAGCAGTACTTC; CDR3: CASSQDITTYEQYF
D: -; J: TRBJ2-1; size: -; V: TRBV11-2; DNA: TGTGCCAGCAGCTTAGAGGTGGATAATGAGCAGTTCTTC; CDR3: CASSLEVDNEQFF
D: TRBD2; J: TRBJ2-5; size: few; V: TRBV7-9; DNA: TGTGCCAGCAGCAGCAGGCCTAGCGGGGGCGGGGAGACCCAGTACTTC; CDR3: CASSSRPSGGGETQYF
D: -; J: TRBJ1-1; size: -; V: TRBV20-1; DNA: TGCAGTGCTAGAGATCACCGGCAGGGTTCGAACACTGAAGCTTTCTTT; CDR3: CSARDHRQGSNTEAFF
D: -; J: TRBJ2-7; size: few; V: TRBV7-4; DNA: TGTGCCAGCAGCTCGCGCCGGGGACCCTACGAGCAGTACTTC; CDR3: CASSSRRGPYEQYF
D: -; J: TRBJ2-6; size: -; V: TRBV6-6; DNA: TGTGCCAGCAGCCGTGACTTAACCGGGGCCAACGTCCTGACTTTC; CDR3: CASSRDLTGANVLTF
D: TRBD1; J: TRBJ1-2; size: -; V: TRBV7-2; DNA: TGTGCCAGCAGCTACAGGGGTAGGGGTGGCTACACCTTC; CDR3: CASSYRGRGGYTF
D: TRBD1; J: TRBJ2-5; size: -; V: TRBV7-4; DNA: TGTGCCAGCGAGGGGGCAGAGACCCAGTACTTC; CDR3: CASEGAETQYF